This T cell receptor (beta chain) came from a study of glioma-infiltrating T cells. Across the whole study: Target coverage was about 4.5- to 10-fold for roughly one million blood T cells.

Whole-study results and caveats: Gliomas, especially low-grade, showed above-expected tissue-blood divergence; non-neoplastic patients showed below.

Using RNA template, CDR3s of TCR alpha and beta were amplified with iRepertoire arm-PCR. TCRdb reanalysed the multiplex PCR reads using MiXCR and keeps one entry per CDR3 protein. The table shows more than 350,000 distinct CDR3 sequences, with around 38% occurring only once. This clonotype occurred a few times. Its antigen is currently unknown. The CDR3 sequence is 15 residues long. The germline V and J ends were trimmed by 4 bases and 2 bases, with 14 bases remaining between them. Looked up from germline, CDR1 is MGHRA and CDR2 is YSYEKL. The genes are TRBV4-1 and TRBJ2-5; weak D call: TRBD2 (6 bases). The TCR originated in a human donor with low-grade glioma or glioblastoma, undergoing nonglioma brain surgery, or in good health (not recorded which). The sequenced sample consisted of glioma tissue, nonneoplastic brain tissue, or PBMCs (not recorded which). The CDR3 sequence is CASSPGAGAQETQYF. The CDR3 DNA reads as TGCGCCAGCAGCCCTGGAGCGGGTGCACAAGAGACCCAGTACTTC.